The 19 T cell receptor beta chains below come from one sample, sequenced in a study of molecular identifiers for immune sequencing clone quantification. MiXCR was run by TCRdb on the PCR reads, yielding one entry per CDR3 protein. In the table there are about half a million distinct CDR3 sequences, around a fifth of which are singletons. Sequenced sample: naive CD8+ T cells from blood, with Jurkat cell RNA spiked in. Subset of the sample: FACS-sorted CD8+CD4-CCR7+CD45RA+ naive T cells. These receptors were collected from a human donor in good health. Some libraries in this study had Jurkat cell RNA spiked in.

This clonotype was counted ten times or more. The CDR3 is CASRILGGLGTEAFF. The CDR3, as DNA: TGTGCCAGCAGAATCCTGGGGGGGCTCGGCACTGAAGCTTTCTTT. The chain joins TRBV6-2 or TRBV6-3 to TRBJ1-1; TRBD1 might be the D (6 bases). Trimming left V 6 bases short and J 4 bases short, with 18 bases between. The CDR3 totals 15 residues. Germline loops: CDR1 MNHEY, CDR2 SVGEGT.

This clonotype was counted once. This may be a read error, as it is one base from a much larger clone. The chain employs TRBV7-2 and TRBJ2-7; 7 bases match TRBD1. Trimming at V came to 2 bases and at J to 4 bases, leaving 8 bases not matched to a gene. This CDR3 spans 15 amino acids. Germline CDR1 SGHTA, CDR2 FQGNSA. The CDR3 sequence is CASSLFEQGWYEQYF. The CDR3 DNA is TGTGCCAGCAGCTTATTTGAACAGGGGTGGTACGAGCAGTACTTC. The entire variable domain, with the rest obtained from reference TRBV7-2 and TRBJ2-7, is as follows: GAGVSQSPSNKVTEKGKDVELRCDPISGHTALYWYRQSLGQGLEFLIYFQGNSAPDKSGLPSDRFSAERTGGSVSTLTIQRTQQEDSAVYLCASSLFEQGWYEQYFGPGTRLTVT.

Concerning this clonotype itself: This may be a read error: a much more frequent sequence differs by one nucleotide. The J gene is TRBJ2-7, the V gene TRBV29-1, with D tentatively TRBD2 (5 bases). The CDR3 contains 14 residues. CDR1 is SQVTM and CDR2 is ANQGSEA in the germline V gene. The V gene lost 6 bases and the J gene lost 3 bases, with 18 bases spanning the gap. As DNA, the CDR3 is TGCAGCGTCCACACCGGGCCTGGGAGCTACGAGCAGTACTTC. This translates into CSVHTGPGSYEQYF.

The V and J genes are TRBV9 and TRBJ2-1, with TRBD1 as a possible D gene (6 bases). The length of the CDR3 is 15 residues. Germline lookup yields CDR1 SGDLS and CDR2 YYNGEE. V dropped 4 bases and J dropped 6 bases, with 17 bases sitting between them. The CDR3 bases are TGTGCCAGCAGCCCAAAGGTGGCAGGGGCCAATGAGCAGTTCTTC. It encodes CASSPKVAGANEQFF.

The sample holds a few counts of this clonotype. The chain combines TRBV7-3 with TRBJ2-7; D could derive from TRBD1 or TRBD2 (5 bases each). CDR1 and CDR2 from the germline V gene are SGHTA and FQGTGA. The CDR3 is 15 amino acids. V was pared by 5 bases and J by 1 base, with 15 bases between. CDR3 amino acids: CASSPGAAPSYEQYF. The CDR3 region has the DNA TGTGCCAGCAGCCCCGGGGCTGCCCCTTCCTACGAGCAGTACTTC.

There are many counts of this clonotype. The chain recombines TRBV12-3 or TRBV12-4 with TRBJ1-1, with TRBD1 matching over 10 bases. Trimming removed 5 bases from V and 7 bases from J; junction bases left unmatched: 7. The length of the CDR3 is 14 residues. The CDR3 loop reads CASSRQGAGGEAFF. As DNA, the CDR3 is TGTGCCAGCAGTCGACAGGGGGCCGGAGGTGAAGCTTTCTTT.

The rearrangement links TRBV10-3 to TRBJ2-1; D perhaps matches TRBD2 (6 bases). There are 12 residues in the CDR3. CDR1 is ENHRY, CDR2 SYGVKD, per germline. Trimming pared 3 bases from V and 10 bases from J, leaving 10 bases between. The CDR3 nucleotides are TGTGCCATCAGTGAACTAGCTTGGGAGCAGTTCTTC. Translating gives CAISELAWEQFF.

For this clonotype: A much bigger clone sits one base away, suggesting this may be a read error. In this CDR3 the conserved last residue, phenylalanine or tryptophan, is missing, so a read error is likely. This chain connects TRBV20-1 to TRBJ2-7; D unresolved. The V gene's germline CDR1 is DFQATT and CDR2 SNEGSKA (reference sequence). V was trimmed by 2 bases and J by 3 bases, leaving 11 bases between them. This CDR3 region has 13 residues. CDR3 sequence (DNA): TGCAGTGCTAGATACCGGTGGAACTACGAGCAGTACCTC. Protein sequence: CSARYRWNYEQYL.

This clonotype was seen a handful of times. The chain employs TRBV27 and TRBJ2-7; the match to TRBD2 covers 7 bases. Germline V gene sequence: CDR1 MNHEY, CDR2 SMNVEV (reference sequence). V lost 3 bases and J lost 3; bases outside the gene matches: 8. This CDR3 is 15 amino acids long. Here the CDR3 reads CASSFGGSPLYEQYF. The CDR3 bases are TGTGCCAGCAGTTTTGGCGGGAGCCCCCTCTACGAGCAGTACTTC.

Points on this clonotype: One end of the junction does not line up with germline, which may come from a read error. The chain combines TRBV6-2 or TRBV6-3 with TRBJ2-2; TRBD2 is a possible D gene (5 bases). The CDR3 is made up of 17 amino acids. Germline V gene data show CDR1 as MNHEY and CDR2 as SVGEGT. The CDR3 spells CASSALPSLGNTGELVF. CDR3 bases: TGTGCCAGCAGTGCCTTGCCAAGCCTGGGCAACACCGGGGAGCTGGTTTTT.

This clonotype came up a few times. V usage is TRBV27 and J usage is TRBJ2-7; weak D call: TRBD1 (6 bases). This CDR3 comprises 13 residues. Germline CDR1 and CDR2: MNHEY and SMNVEV (reference sequence). Trimming shortened V by 4 bases and J by 5 bases, and 12 bases separated the two germline ends. In DNA form, the CDR3 reads TGTGCCAGCAGTTCGACAGGTTACCACGAGCAGTACTTC. It is translated as CASSSTGYHEQYF.

Worth noting for this clonotype: This sequence may be a read error, since a much larger clone differs from it by one base. This chain connects TRBV4-1 to TRBJ2-3; perhaps TRBD2 as D (5 bases). With 2 bases removed from V and 4 bases from J, the gap between germline ends came to 10 bases. The CDR3 is 14 residues long. The germline CDR1 and CDR2 sequences are MGHRA and YSYEKL. CDR3 residues: CASSQYSGADTQYF. The CDR3 bases are TGCGCCAGCAGCCAATACAGCGGCGCAGATACGCAGTATTTT.

The chain has TRBV18 and TRBJ2-7, with D tentatively TRBD1 (6 bases). The CDR3 runs to 13 residues. Deletions cut 8 bases from V and 3 bases from J, with 14 bases between. CDR1 and CDR2 (germline): KGHSH, LQKENI. CDR3 in DNA: TGTGCCAGCACCCCAACGGACAGCTACGAGCAGTACTTC. Protein product: CASTPTDSYEQYF.

This clonotype was detected ten times or more. This chain links TRBV2 with TRBJ2-7; 8 bases agree with TRBD1. CDR1 is SNHLY and CDR2 is FYNNEI in the germline V gene. The CDR3 is 13 amino acids. The junction had 9 bases not matched to a gene; V was cut back by 1 base and J by 13 bases. Here the CDR3 reads CASSEGGTGGTYF. The DNA of the CDR3 is TGTGCCAGCAGTGAAGGAGGGACAGGCGGCACTTACTTC.

At least ten counts were recorded for this clonotype. The chain employs TRBV28 and TRBJ2-7, with a possible D match to TRBD2 (6 bases). Germline V gene data show CDR1 as MDHEN and CDR2 as SYDVKM. The V gene lost 5 bases and the J gene lost 2 bases, with 13 bases spanning the gap. The CDR3 loop spans 14 amino acids. CDR3 DNA sequence: TGTGCCAGCAGTCAAAAGCGGGCCCCCTACGAGCAGTACTTC. Translating it yields CASSQKRAPYEQYF.

A few counts support this clonotype. A much larger clone lies a single base off, so this may be a read error. This rearrangement joins TRBV4-3 to TRBJ2-7; the match to TRBD2 covers 10 bases. Germline V gene data show CDR1 as LGHNA and CDR2 as YSLEER. The CDR3 totals 16 residues. Here the CDR3 reads CASSQAASGSRYERYF. The DNA of the CDR3 is TGCGCCAGCAGCCAAGCCGCTAGCGGGAGTCGCTACGAGCGGTACTTC.

This clonotype was found a few times. This CDR3 reads CAISVAGTANEQFF. The DNA for the CDR3 is TGTGCCATCAGCGTGGCCGGGACAGCCAATGAGCAGTTCTTC. V usage is TRBV10-3 and J usage is TRBJ2-1, with TRBD1 matching 7 bases. This CDR3 is 14 amino acids long. The ends lost 6 bases at V and 6 bases at J; junction bases unmatched: 8. Germline V gene data show CDR1 as ENHRY and CDR2 as SYGVKD.

The chain employs TRBV7-6 and TRBJ2-6, with D unclear. CDR3 length: 17 amino acids. V lost 5 bases and J lost 2, with 16 bases in between. The germline gives CDR1 SGHVS, CDR2 FNYEAQ. CDR3 coding DNA: TGTGCCAGCAGCGCCCACCCCGCCTTTCCTGGGGCCAACGTCCTGACTTTC. Its protein is CASSAHPAFPGANVLTF.

The chain has TRBV29-1 and TRBJ1-2; D remains ambiguous. The germline gives CDR1 SQVTM, CDR2 ANQGSEA. Trimming pared 2 bases from V and 7 bases from J, leaving 8 bases between. This CDR3 has 11 amino acids. CDR3 sequence reads: CSVERRFGYTF. CDR3 nucleotide sequence: TGCAGCGTTGAAAGAAGGTTTGGCTACACCTTC. Full variable domain (outside the CDR3, taken from reference TRBV29-1 and TRBJ1-2): SAVISQKPSRDICQRGTSLTIQCQVDSQVTMMFWYRQQPGQSLTLIATANQGSEATYESGFVIDKFPISRPNLTFSTLTVSNMSPEDSSIYLCSVERRFGYTFGSGTRLTVV.